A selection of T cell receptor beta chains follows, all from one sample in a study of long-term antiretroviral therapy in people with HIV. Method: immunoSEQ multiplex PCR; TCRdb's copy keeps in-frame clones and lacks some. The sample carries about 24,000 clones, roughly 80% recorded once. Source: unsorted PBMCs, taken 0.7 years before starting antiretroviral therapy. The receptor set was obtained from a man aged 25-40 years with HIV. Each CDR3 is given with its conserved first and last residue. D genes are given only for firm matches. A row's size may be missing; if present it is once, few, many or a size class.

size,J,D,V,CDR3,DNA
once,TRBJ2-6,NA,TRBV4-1,CASSHVVWLSGANVLTF,TGCGCCAGCAGCCACGTAGTATGGCTCTCTGGGGCCAACGTCCTGACTTTC
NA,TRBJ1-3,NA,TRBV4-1,CASSQRLDTTGNTIYF,TGCGCCAGCAGCCAAAGGCTGGACACGACTGGAAACACCATATATTTT
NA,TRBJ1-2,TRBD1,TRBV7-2,CASSGRTGLNYGYTF,TGTGCCAGCAGCGGTAGGACAGGATTAAACTATGGCTACACCTTC
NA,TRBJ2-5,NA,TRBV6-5,CASSYGRETQYF,TGTGCCAGCAGTTACGGGAGAGAGACCCAGTACTTC
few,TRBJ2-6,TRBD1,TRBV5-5,CASSPRDRSTGANVLTF,TGTGCCAGCAGCCCCCGGGACAGGTCCACTGGGGCCAACGTCCTGACTTTC
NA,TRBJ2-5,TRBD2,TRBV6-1,CASSERGLAGGPRETQYF,TGTGCCAGCAGTGAAAGGGGACTAGCGGGGGGGCCCCGGGAGACCCAGTACTTC
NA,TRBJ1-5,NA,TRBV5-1,CASSLEGEGQPQHF,TGCGCCAGCAGCTTGGAAGGGGAAGGACAGCCCCAGCATTTT
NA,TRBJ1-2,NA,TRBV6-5,CASRGTFQANYGYTF,TGTGCCAGCAGAGGGACTTTTCAAGCTAACTATGGCTACACCTTC
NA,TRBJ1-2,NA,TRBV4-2,CASSPGTTVYGYTF,TGTGCCAGCAGCCCCGGGACCACGGTATATGGCTACACCTTC
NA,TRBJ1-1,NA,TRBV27,CASSFGQGLHTEAFF,TGTGCCAGCAGTTTCGGCCAGGGGTTACACACTGAAGCTTTCTTT
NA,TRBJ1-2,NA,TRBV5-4,CASSFQGSGGYTF,TGTGCCAGCAGCTTCCAGGGCTCTGGCGGCTACACCTTC